Shown below are 2 T cell receptor beta chains from a single sample sequenced in a study of cytomegalovirus exposure and HLA in healthy donors. A multiplex PCR was run with 60 Vbeta primers and 13 Jbeta primers. Using immunoSEQ multiplex PCR, the repertoire was profiled, and TCRdb retains in-frame clones only, with some absent. The sample consists of about 130,000 clones, around 77% of them appearing once. The sample was PBMCs. All receptors derive from a male donor in good health and CMV-seropositive.

V gene TRBV9 combines with J gene TRBJ1-3; no firm D call. Germline V gene data show CDR1 as SGDLS and CDR2 as YYNGEE. The CDR3 has 16 residues. Trimming pared 4 bases from V and 0 bases from J, leaving 14 bases between. The CDR3 here is CASSPTSVNSGNTIYF. CDR3 DNA: TGTGCCAGCAGCCCCACCTCGGTGAACTCTGGAAACACCATATATTTT.

This clone came up once. V usage is TRBV30 and J usage is TRBJ1-2; 8 bases fit TRBD1. CDR3 size: 16 residues. Germline loops: CDR1 GTSNPN, CDR2 SVGIG (reference sequence). V gave up 2 bases and J gave up 8 bases; unmatched junction bases: 16. The CDR3 here is CAWSHRDRPEVRGYTF. For the CDR3, the DNA is TGTGCCTGGAGTCATAGGGACAGGCCCGAAGTGCGGGGCTACACCTTC.